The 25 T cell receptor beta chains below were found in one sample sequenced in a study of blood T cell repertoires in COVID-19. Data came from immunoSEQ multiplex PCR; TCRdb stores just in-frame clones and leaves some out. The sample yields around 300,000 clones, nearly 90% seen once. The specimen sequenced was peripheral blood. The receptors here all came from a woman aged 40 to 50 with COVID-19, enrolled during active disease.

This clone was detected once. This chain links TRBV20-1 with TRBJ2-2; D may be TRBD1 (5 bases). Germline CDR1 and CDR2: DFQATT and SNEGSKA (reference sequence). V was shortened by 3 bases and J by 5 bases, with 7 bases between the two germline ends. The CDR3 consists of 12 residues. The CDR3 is CSASQGTGELFF. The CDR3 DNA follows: TGCAGTGCTAGTCAGGGTACCGGGGAGCTGTTTTTT.

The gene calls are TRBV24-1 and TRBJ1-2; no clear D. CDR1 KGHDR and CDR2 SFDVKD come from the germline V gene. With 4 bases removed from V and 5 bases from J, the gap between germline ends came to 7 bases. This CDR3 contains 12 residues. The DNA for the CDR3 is TGTGCCACCAGTGACCGCTATTATGGCTACACCTTC. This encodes CATSDRYYGYTF.

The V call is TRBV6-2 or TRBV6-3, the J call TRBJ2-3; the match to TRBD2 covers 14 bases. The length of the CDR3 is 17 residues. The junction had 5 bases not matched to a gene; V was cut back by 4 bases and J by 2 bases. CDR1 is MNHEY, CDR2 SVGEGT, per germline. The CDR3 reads CASSSSGLAGVTDTQYF. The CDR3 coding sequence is TGTGCCAGCAGTTCCTCGGGACTAGCGGGGGTCACAGATACGCAGTATTTT.

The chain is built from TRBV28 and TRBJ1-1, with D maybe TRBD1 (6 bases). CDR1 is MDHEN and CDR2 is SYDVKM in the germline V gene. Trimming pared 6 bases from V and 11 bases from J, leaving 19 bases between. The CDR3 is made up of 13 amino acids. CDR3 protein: CASSPGTPPMAFF. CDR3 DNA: TGTGCCAGCAGCCCCGGGACACCCCCAATGGCTTTCTTT.

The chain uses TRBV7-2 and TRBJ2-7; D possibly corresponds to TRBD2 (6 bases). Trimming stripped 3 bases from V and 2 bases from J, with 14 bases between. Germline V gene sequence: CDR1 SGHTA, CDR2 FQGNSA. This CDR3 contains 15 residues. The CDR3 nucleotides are TGTGCCAGCAGCTTCCGCCGGGAGAGTCCCTACGAGCAGTACTTC. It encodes CASSFRRESPYEQYF.

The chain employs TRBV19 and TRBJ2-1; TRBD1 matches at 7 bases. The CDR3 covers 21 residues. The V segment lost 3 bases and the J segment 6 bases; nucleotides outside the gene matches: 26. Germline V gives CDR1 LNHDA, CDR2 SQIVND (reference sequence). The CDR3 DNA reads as TGTGCCAGTAGTATTCGCCTGAGACAGGGTATCGGGACCAAAAGACCCAATGAGCAGTTCTTC. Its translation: CASSIRLRQGIGTKRPNEQFF. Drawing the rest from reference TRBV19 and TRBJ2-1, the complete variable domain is DGGITQSPKYLFRKEGQNVTLSCEQNLNHDAMYWYRQDPGQGLRLIYYSQIVNDFQKGDIAEGYSVSREKKESFPLTVTSAQKNPTAFYLCASSIRLRQGIGTKRPNEQFFGPGTRLTVL.

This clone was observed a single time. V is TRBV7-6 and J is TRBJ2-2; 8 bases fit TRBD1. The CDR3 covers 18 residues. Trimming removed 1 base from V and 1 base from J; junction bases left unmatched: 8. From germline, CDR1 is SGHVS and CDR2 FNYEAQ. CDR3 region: CASSLVVLGQGNTGELFF. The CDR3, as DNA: TGTGCCAGCAGCTTAGTCGTTTTAGGACAGGGGAACACCGGGGAGCTGTTTTTT. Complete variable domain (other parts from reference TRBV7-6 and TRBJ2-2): GAGVSQSPRYKVTKRGQDVALRCDPISGHVSLYWYRQALGQGPEFLTYFNYEAQQDKSGLPNDRFSAERPEGSISTLTIQRTEQRDSAMYRCASSLVVLGQGNTGELFFGEGSRLTVL.

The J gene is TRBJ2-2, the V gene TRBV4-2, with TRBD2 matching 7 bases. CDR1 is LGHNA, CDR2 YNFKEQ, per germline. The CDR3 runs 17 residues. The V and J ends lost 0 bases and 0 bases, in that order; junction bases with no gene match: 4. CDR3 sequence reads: CASSQDAAGANTGELFF. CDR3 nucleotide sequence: TGTGCCAGCAGCCAAGATGCGGCGGGGGCGAACACCGGGGAGCTGTTTTTT.

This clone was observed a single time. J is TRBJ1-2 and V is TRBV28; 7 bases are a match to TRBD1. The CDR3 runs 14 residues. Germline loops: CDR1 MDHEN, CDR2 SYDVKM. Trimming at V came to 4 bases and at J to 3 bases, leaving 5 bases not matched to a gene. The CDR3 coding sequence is TGTGCCAGCAGTTCAGGGGGGCAAGACTATGGCTACACCTTC. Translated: CASSSGGQDYGYTF.

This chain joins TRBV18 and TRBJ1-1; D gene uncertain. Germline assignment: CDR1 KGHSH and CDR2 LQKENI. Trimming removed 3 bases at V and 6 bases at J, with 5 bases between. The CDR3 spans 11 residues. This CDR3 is CASSPTPEAFF. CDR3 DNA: TGTGCCAGCTCACCGACTCCTGAAGCTTTCTTT.

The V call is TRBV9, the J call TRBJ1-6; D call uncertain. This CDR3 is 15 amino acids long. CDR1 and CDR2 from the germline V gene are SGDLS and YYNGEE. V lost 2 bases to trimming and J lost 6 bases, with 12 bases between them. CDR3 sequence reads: CASSVAGDTNSPLHF. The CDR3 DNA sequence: TGTGCCAGCAGCGTGGCAGGTGATACTAATTCACCCCTCCACTTT.

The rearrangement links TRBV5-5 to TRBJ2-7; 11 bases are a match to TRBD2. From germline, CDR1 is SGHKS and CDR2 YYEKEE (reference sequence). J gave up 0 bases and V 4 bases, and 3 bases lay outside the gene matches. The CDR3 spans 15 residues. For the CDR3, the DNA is TGTGCCAGCAGCGGGGGACTAGCGGACTCCTACGAGCAGTACTTC. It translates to CASSGGLADSYEQYF.

CDR3: CASSASRGNTGELFF. The CDR3 DNA follows: TGTGCCAGCTCAGCAAGCAGGGGGAACACCGGGGAGCTGTTTTTT. This chain joins TRBV18 and TRBJ2-2, with a tentative D call TRBD1 (6 bases). CDR1 is KGHSH, CDR2 LQKENI, per germline. CDR3 length equals 15 residues. Trimming removed 5 bases at V and 1 base at J, with 11 bases between.

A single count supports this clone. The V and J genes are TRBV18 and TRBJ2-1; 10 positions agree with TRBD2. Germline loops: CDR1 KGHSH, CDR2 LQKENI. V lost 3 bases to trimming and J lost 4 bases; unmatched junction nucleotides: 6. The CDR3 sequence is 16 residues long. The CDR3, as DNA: TGTGCCAGCTCACCGACGACTAGCGGGCCGTACAATGAGCAGTTCTTC. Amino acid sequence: CASSPTTSGPYNEQFF.

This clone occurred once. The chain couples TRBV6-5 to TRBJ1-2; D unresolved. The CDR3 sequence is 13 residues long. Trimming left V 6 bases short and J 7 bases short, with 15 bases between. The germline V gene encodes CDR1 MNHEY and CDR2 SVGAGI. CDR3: CASRPRVLGGYTF. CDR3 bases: TGTGCCAGCAGACCCCGGGTTTTGGGTGGCTACACCTTC.

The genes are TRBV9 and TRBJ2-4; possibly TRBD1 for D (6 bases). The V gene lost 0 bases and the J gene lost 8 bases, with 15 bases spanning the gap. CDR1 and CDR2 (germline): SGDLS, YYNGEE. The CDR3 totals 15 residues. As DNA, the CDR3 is TGTGCCAGCAGCGTAGGCGGGCACCCAGGGGACATTCAGTACTTC. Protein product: CASSVGGHPGDIQYF.

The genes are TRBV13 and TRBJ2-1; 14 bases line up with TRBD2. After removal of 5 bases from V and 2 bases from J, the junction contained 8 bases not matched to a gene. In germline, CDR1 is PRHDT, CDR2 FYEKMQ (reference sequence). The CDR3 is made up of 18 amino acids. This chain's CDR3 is CASSPTSGRAVTYNEQFF. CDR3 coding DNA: TGTGCCAGCAGCCCGACTAGCGGGAGGGCCGTAACCTACAATGAGCAGTTCTTC.

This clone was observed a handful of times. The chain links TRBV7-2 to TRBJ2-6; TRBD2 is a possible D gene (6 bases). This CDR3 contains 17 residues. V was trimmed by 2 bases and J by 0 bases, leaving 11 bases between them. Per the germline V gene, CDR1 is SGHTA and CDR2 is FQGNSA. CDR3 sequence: CASSLKGGFSGANVLTF. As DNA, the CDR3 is TGTGCCAGCAGCTTAAAGGGAGGCTTCTCTGGGGCCAACGTCCTGACTTTC.

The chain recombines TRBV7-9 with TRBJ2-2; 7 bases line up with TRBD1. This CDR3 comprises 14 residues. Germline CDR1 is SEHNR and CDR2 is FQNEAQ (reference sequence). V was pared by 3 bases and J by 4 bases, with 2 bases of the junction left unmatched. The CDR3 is CASSFGTATGELFF. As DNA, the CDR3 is TGTGCCAGCAGCTTTGGGACAGCCACCGGGGAGCTGTTTTTT. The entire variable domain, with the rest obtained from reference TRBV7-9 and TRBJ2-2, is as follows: DTGVSQNPRHKITKRGQNVTFRCDPISEHNRLYWYRQTLGQGPEFLTYFQNEAQLEKSRLLSDRFSAERPKGSFSTLEIQRTEQGDSAMYLCASSFGTATGELFFGEGSRLTVL.

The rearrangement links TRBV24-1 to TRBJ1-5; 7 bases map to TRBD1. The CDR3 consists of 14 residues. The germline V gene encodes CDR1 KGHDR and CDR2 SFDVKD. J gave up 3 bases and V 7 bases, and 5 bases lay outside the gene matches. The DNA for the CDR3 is TGTGCCACCAGCCTGACAGGGAACAATCAGCCCCAGCATTTT. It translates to CATSLTGNNQPQHF.

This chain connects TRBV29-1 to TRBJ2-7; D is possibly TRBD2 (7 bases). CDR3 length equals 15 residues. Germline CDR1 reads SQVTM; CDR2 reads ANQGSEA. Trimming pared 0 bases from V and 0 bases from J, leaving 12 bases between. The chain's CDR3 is CSVEDGRGASYEQYF. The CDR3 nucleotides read TGCAGCGTTGAAGATGGCCGGGGGGCCTCCTACGAGCAGTACTTC.

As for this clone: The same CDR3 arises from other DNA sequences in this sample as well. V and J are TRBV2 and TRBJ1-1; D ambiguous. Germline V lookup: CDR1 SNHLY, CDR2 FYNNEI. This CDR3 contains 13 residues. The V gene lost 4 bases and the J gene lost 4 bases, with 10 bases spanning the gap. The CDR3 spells CASSVEGGTEAFF. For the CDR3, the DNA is TGTGCCAGCAGTGTCGAGGGAGGCACTGAAGCTTTCTTT.

The DNA of the CDR3 is TGTGCCAGCAGCTTGTTTGGTGGACAGGGGACTCAGCCCCAGCATTTT. Protein product: CASSLFGGQGTQPQHF. V and J are TRBV5-8 and TRBJ1-5, with TRBD1 identical over 9 bases. V dropped 1 base and J dropped 6; count of bases not matched to a gene: 8. The CDR3 is made up of 16 amino acids. Germline V gene sequence: CDR1 SGHTS, CDR2 YDEGEE. The full variable domain, completed using reference TRBV5-8 and TRBJ1-5, is EAGVTQSPTHLIKTRGQQATLRCSPISGHTSVYWYQQALGLGLQFLLWYDEGEERNRGNFPPRFSGRQFPNYSSELNVNALELEDSALYLCASSLFGGQGTQPQHFGDGTRLSIL.

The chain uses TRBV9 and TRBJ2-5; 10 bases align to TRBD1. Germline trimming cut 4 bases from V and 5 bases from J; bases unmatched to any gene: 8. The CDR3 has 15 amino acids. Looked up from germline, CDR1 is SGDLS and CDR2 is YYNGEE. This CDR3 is CASSPWTGGFETQYF. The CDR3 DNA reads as TGTGCCAGCAGCCCGTGGACAGGGGGGTTTGAGACCCAGTACTTC.

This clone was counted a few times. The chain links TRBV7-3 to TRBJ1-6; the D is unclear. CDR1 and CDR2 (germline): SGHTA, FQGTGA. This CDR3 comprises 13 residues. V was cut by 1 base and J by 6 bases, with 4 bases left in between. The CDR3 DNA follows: TGTGCCAGCAGCTTAAACAGTAATTCACCCCTCCACTTT. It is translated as CASSLNSNSPLHF.